A selection of T cell receptor beta chains follows, all from one sample in a study of cytomegalovirus exposure and HLA in healthy donors. Assay: immunoSEQ multiplex PCR; the TCRdb copy retains only in-frame clones and omits some. The data show 100,000 to 150,000 clones, with 80% to 85% seen just once and 2% to 2.5% held by the top ten. Sequenced material: PBMCs. The origin of the receptors is a middle-aged woman in good health and CMV-seronegative. Each CDR3 is given with its conserved first and last residue. A D gene is named only where the DNA matches it firmly. Clone size, where shown, is once, few, many, or a class for clones that have expanded.

d_call j_call clone_size v_call cdr3_nt cdr3_aa
- TRBJ1-2 - TRBV27 TGTGCCAGCAGTTTGGCTGGTGACTATGGCTACACCTTC CASSLAGDYGYTF
TRBD1 TRBJ2-1 - TRBV5-1 TGCGCCAGCAGCTCGGGACAGGGGGCTTACAATGAGCAGTTCTTC CASSSGQGAYNEQFF
- TRBJ2-1 - TRBV29-1 TGCAGCGTTGACAGGTACGGCTCCTACAATGAGCAGTTCTTC CSVDRYGSYNEQFF
TRBD1 TRBJ1-1 - TRBV7-9 TGTTCCAGCAGCCTCGGTGACAGGGTGAACACTGAAGCTTTCTTT CSSSLGDRVNTEAFF
TRBD2 TRBJ2-1 - TRBV5-1 TGCGCCAGCAGTGAACCCAGCGGGGGGGCCAAGGATTATGAGCAGTTCTTC CASSEPSGGAKDYEQFF
TRBD1 TRBJ2-6 - TRBV25-1 TGTGCCAGCAGTCGCCGGACAGGGACTGGGGCCAACGTCCTGACTTTC CASSRRTGTGANVLTF
- TRBJ2-7 - TRBV7-9 TGTGCCAGCAGCTTAACGGGGACCTACGAGCAGTACTTC CASSLTGTYEQYF
TRBD1 TRBJ2-3 - TRBV15 TGTGCCACCCGGGACAGGGGGCGGACAGATACGCAGTATTTT CATRDRGRTDTQYF
TRBD2 TRBJ2-7 - TRBV27 TGTGCCAGCAGTTTACTAGCGGGAGGGCTCTACGAGCAGTACTTC CASSLLAGGLYEQYF
- TRBJ1-5 - TRBV6-5 TGTGCCAGCAGCGCCTCAGGGTTTCAGCCCCAGCATTTT CASSASGFQPQHF
TRBD2 TRBJ2-1 - TRBV7-3 TGTGCCAGCAGCTTCGGACTAGCGGGAATCAATGAGCAGTTCTTC CASSFGLAGINEQFF
- TRBJ1-2 - TRBV9 TGTGCCAGCAGCCTGGACCGAGGGAATGGCTACACCTTC CASSLDRGNGYTF
TRBD2 TRBJ2-1 - TRBV2 TGTGCCAGCAGGAAAACTGCGGGAGGGCCATACAATGAGCAGTTCTTC CASRKTAGGPYNEQFF
TRBD1 TRBJ2-7 once TRBV5-1 TGCGCCAGCAGTCCAGACAGGGGGCGCGAGCAGTACTTC CASSPDRGREQYF
TRBD1 TRBJ1-2 once TRBV27 TGTGCCAGCAGTCTTCGGGACAGCGGTATCTATGGCTACACCTTC CASSLRDSGIYGYTF
- TRBJ2-1 - TRBV7-9 TGTGCCGCCACGTTTGGTGTGGGGCTTGGGGATGAGCAGTTCTTC CAATFGVGLGDEQFF
TRBD2 TRBJ2-3 - TRBV2 TGTGCCAGCGGGACTAGCGGGGGGGCAGATACGCAGTATTTT CASGTSGGADTQYF
- TRBJ1-5 once TRBV11-2 TGTGCCAGCAGCCAGCCGGGTGAGGTGGAGCCCCAGCATTTT CASSQPGEVEPQHF
- TRBJ1-2 - TRBV6-5 TGTGCCAGCAGTTACTCGGGGGACACCTATGGCTACACCTTC CASSYSGDTYGYTF
TRBD1 TRBJ1-1 - TRBV19 TGTGCCAGTATCCCGAAAGGGACAGGGGGAAACACTGAAGCTTTCTTT CASIPKGTGGNTEAFF
- TRBJ1-1 few TRBV5-1 TGCGCCAGCAGCTTGGCTGGGGGAGGAACTGAAGCTTTCTTT CASSLAGGGTEAFF
- TRBJ1-4 - TRBV10-3 TGTGCCATCAGTGTTCAGCCCGGGGGGGAAAAACTGTTTTTT CAISVQPGGEKLFF
- TRBJ2-3 - TRBV7-9 TGTGCCAGCAGCTTAGGGCCAAATACAGATACGCAGTATTTT CASSLGPNTDTQYF
- TRBJ2-7 - TRBV4-3 TGCGCCAGCAGCCAAGCCCTAACGCCGCCCTCCTACGAGCAGTACTTC CASSQALTPPSYEQYF
TRBD1 TRBJ2-7 few TRBV5-6 TGTGCCAGCAGCAAACGACAGGGCGAGCAGTACTTC CASSKRQGEQYF
- TRBJ1-1 - TRBV5-1 TGCGCCAGCAGCTTGAGAAGCAGGGCCTCCACTGAAGCTTTCTTT CASSLRSRASTEAFF
- TRBJ1-5 few TRBV7-2 TGTGCCAGCAGCAGGGGAGGATATAGCAATCAGCCCCAGCATTTT CASSRGGYSNQPQHF
- TRBJ1-5 - TRBV5-1 TGCGCCAGCAGCATCGCCCCCAGGGGTGGCAATCAGCCCCAGCATTTT CASSIAPRGGNQPQHF
- TRBJ1-6 - TRBV7-6 TGTGCCAGCAGCTTAGTTGGCAGGGGCAATTCACCCCTCCACTTT CASSLVGRGNSPLHF
TRBD2 TRBJ2-5 - TRBV4-3 TGCGCCAGCAGCCAACAACTAGCGGCCATCCAAGAGACCCAGTACTTC CASSQQLAAIQETQYF
- TRBJ1-2 once TRBV18 TGTGCCAGCTCACCGGGTCTAGGTGGCTACACCTTC CASSPGLGGYTF
- TRBJ1-1 - TRBV5-1 TGCGCCAGCAGCTTGGAGGGGCTGAACACTGAAGCTTTCTTT CASSLEGLNTEAFF
TRBD2 TRBJ2-3 few TRBV7-2 TGTGCCAGCAGCTTAGTATTGGCGGGAGGCAGGGATACGCAGTATTTT CASSLVLAGGRDTQYF
- TRBJ1-5 few TRBV10-3 TGTGCCATCAGTGATGGGGGGAACAATCAGCCCCAGCATTTT CAISDGGNNQPQHF
- TRBJ2-1 - TRBV7-2 TGTGCCAGCAGCCCCAAACCCACCGGGGAGCAGTTCTTC CASSPKPTGEQFF
- TRBJ1-5 - TRBV28 TGTGCCAGCAGTCTAATGCGAGGGATCGTGTTCAATCAGCCCCAGCATTTT CASSLMRGIVFNQPQHF
- TRBJ2-2 few TRBV4-1 TGCGCCAGCAGCCCGAAAGACAGAAACACCGGGGAGCTGTTTTTT CASSPKDRNTGELFF
TRBD1 TRBJ1-3 - TRBV7-6 TGTGCCAGCAGCTTAGGGGGACAGGGGGCTTCTGGAAACACCATATATTTT CASSLGGQGASGNTIYF
- TRBJ2-5 once TRBV2 TGTGCCAGCAGTGGGGGAGGATACCAAGAGACCCAGTACTTC CASSGGGYQETQYF
- TRBJ2-7 - TRBV10-1 TGCGCCAGCAGTGAGCAGGCGGGAATCGGCGAGCAGCACTTC CASSEQAGIGEQHF
TRBD1 TRBJ1-6 - TRBV6-5 TGTGCCAGCAGCCGCGGGACAGGAAGAAATTCACCCCTCCACTTT CASSRGTGRNSPLHF
- TRBJ2-2 once TRBV7-9 TGTGCCAGCAGTTCCCGTGGCGGAGGTCACACCGGGGAGCTGTTTTTT CASSSRGGGHTGELFF
TRBD1 TRBJ1-1 - TRBV11-2 TGTGCCAGCAGCCCATCCCGGACAGGGTACACTGAAGCTTTCTTT CASSPSRTGYTEAFF
TRBD1 TRBJ1-1 - TRBV6-5 TGTGCCAGCGGACAGGGGGCGGACACTGAAGCTTTCTTT CASGQGADTEAFF
TRBD2 TRBJ2-3 many TRBV6-4 TGTGCCAGCAGTGACGGGGGGGGCACAGATACGCAGTATTTT CASSDGGGTDTQYF
- TRBJ2-4 - TRBV19 TGTGCCAGTAGTAGAGGGTTCGGCAAAAACATTCAGTACTTC CASSRGFGKNIQYF
TRBD1 TRBJ1-5 - TRBV2 TGTGCCAGCAGTTCGGACAGGGGATTCGGTCAGCCCCAGCATTTT CASSSDRGFGQPQHF
TRBD1 TRBJ2-1 - TRBV5-1 TGCGCCAGCAGCAAGGGACAGGGGGCGTCCCCTGGCATAGGAAATGAGCAGTTCTTC CASSKGQGASPGIGNEQFF
TRBD2 TRBJ2-7 - TRBV28 TGTGCCAGCAGCCGGACTAGCGGGGGGGTAAGGGAGCAGTACTTC CASSRTSGGVREQYF
TRBD2 TRBJ2-2 - TRBV7-2 TGTGCCAGCAGCTTAGCTAGGACTAGTCGGACCGGGGAGCTGTTTTTT CASSLARTSRTGELFF
- TRBJ2-3 - TRBV5-1 TGCGCCAGCAGCGATAGCGGAGGGAGCACAGATACGCAGTATTTT CASSDSGGSTDTQYF
- TRBJ2-7 - TRBV18 TGTGCCAGCTCACCGACTAGTTCGTGGGAGCAGTACTTC CASSPTSSWEQYF
TRBD1 TRBJ2-7 - TRBV27 TGTGCCAGCAGGGGACAGGGGGTTTACGAGCAGTACTTC CASRGQGVYEQYF